The 27 T cell receptor beta chains below were found in one sample sequenced in a study of OX40 agonist ivuxolimab in advanced cancers. TCRdb's copy holds only in-frame clones and misses some; the assay was immunoSEQ multiplex PCR. Of tens of thousands of clones in the sample, around 81% were seen once. The material sequenced was CD4+ or CD8+ T cells sorted from blood, taken in a trial of the OX40 agonist ivuxolimab. These receptor sequences come from an adult with an advanced solid tumor such as melanoma, head and neck, liver or kidney cancer.

This CDR3 is CASSYSTGGPTDTQYF. The CDR3 DNA follows: TGTGCCAGCAGTTACTCGACAGGGGGCCCCACAGATACGCAGTATTTT. V and J are TRBV6-5 and TRBJ2-3, with 10 nucleotides matching TRBD1. The V gene end was trimmed by 0 bases and the J gene end by 2 bases; junction bases not matched to a gene: 2. Per germline, CDR1 MNHEY and CDR2 SVGAGI. This CDR3 comprises 16 residues.

The V and J genes are TRBV30 and TRBJ1-3; D is uncertain. The V end was cut by 2 bases, the J end by 1 base, with 6 bases between. From germline, CDR1 is GTSNPN and CDR2 SVGIG (reference sequence). This CDR3 spans 13 amino acids. In DNA, the CDR3 is TGTGCCTGGAGTAGTCTGTCTGGAAACACCATATATTTT. This translates into CAWSSLSGNTIYF.

The chain has TRBV19 and TRBJ1-5; TRBD1 agrees at 7 bases. The CDR3 covers 14 residues. The ends lost 5 bases at V and 4 bases at J; junction bases unmatched: 5. Germline V gene lookup returns CDR1 LNHDA and CDR2 SQIVND (reference sequence). DNA of the CDR3: TGTGCCAGTAGTTCCCGGGACAGAAATCAGCCCCAGCATTTT. This sequence encodes CASSSRDRNQPQHF.

The chain combines TRBV28 with TRBJ2-2; the D gene is possibly TRBD2 (7 bases). The CDR3 spans 14 residues. The germline V gene has CDR1 MDHEN and CDR2 SYDVKM. Trimming shortened V by 7 bases and J by 6 bases, and 15 bases separated the two germline ends. The CDR3 DNA reads TGTGCCAGCATTGAAACAGGGAGGGCCGGGGAGCTGTTTTTT. Translated: CASIETGRAGELFF.

The chain links TRBV10-3 to TRBJ1-1; D gene unclear. Per the germline V gene, CDR1 is ENHRY and CDR2 is SYGVKD. Trimming removed 2 bases from V and 6 bases from J, with 10 bases in between. This CDR3 comprises 13 residues. CDR3 in amino acids: CAISETGPPEAFF. CDR3 coding DNA: TGTGCCATCAGTGAGACGGGTCCCCCTGAAGCTTTCTTT.

The rearrangement links TRBV11-1 to TRBJ2-7; 7 bases map to TRBD1. V lost 5 bases and J lost 0; bases outside the gene matches: 4. Germline V gene sequence: CDR1 SGHAT, CDR2 FQDESV (reference sequence). The length of the CDR3 is 14 residues. CDR3 protein: CASSNDRDSYEQYF. The CDR3 region has the DNA TGTGCCAGCAGCAACGACAGGGACTCCTACGAGCAGTACTTC.

About this clone: The sample holds other DNA sequences that translate to the same CDR3. This sequence joins TRBV5-1 and TRBJ2-1; D assignment may be TRBD1 or TRBD2 (5 bases each). Trimming took off 0 bases at V and 3 bases at J, with 7 bases between the two ends. Germline CDR1 and CDR2: SGHRS and YFSETQ. The CDR3 spans 14 residues. The CDR3 reads CASSLGGSYNEQFF. The CDR3 nucleotides read TGCGCCAGCAGCTTGGGGGGGAGCTACAATGAGCAGTTCTTC.

This clone was seen a single time. The chain has TRBV18 and TRBJ2-6; 8 positions agree with TRBD1. J was trimmed by 2 bases and V by 5 bases; bases with no gene match: 5. Germline V gene sequence: CDR1 KGHSH, CDR2 LQKENI. The CDR3 runs 16 residues. In DNA, the CDR3 is TGTGCCAGCTCAGGTGCAGGGGGCGCTGGGGCCAACGTCCTGACTTTC. Translated, it gives CASSGAGGAGANVLTF.

V and J are TRBV19 and TRBJ2-7, with TRBD1 matching 7 bases. Germline V gene sequence: CDR1 LNHDA, CDR2 SQIVND (reference sequence). Trimming at V came to 5 bases and at J to 2 bases, leaving 3 bases not matched to a gene. CDR3 length: 13 residues. CDR3 sequence reads: CASSRDRAYEQYF. The CDR3 nucleotides read TGTGCCAGTAGTCGGGACAGAGCCTACGAGCAGTACTTC.

The chain recombines TRBV21-1 with TRBJ1-2. TRBV21-1 is tagged as a pseudogene. This CDR3 spans 17 amino acids. The CDR3 spells CASSKKMAGGDNYGYTF. The CDR3 DNA follows: TGTGCCAGCAGCAAAAAGATGGCCGGCGGAGATAACTATGGCTACACCTTC.

DNA of the CDR3: TGTGCCAGTAAGGACAGCAATCAGCCCCAGCATTTT. Translated, it gives CASKDSNQPQHF. The chain combines TRBV19 with TRBJ1-5; D is undetermined. This CDR3 has 12 amino acids. V was pared by 7 bases and J by 1 base, with 5 bases between. The germline gives CDR1 LNHDA, CDR2 SQIVND (reference sequence).

The rearrangement uses TRBV5-6 and TRBJ2-7; D is perhaps TRBD1 (6 bases). V gave up 4 bases and J gave up 7 bases, with 18 bases separating them. The germline V gene has CDR1 SGHDT and CDR2 YYEEEE. The CDR3 consists of 14 residues. The CDR3 here is CASSGQGMVGEQYF. CDR3 in DNA: TGTGCCAGCAGCGGGCAGGGGATGGTGGGAGAGCAGTACTTC.

The DNA for the CDR3 is TGTGCCAGCAGCTTCGGGACCTCCCCGCCCCAGCATTTT. Its protein product is CASSFGTSPPQHF. V usage is TRBV5-4 and J usage is TRBJ1-5; D possibly corresponds to TRBD1 (5 bases). Germline V gene lookup returns CDR1 SGHNT and CDR2 YYREEE (reference sequence). The length of the CDR3 is 13 residues. Trimming pared 2 bases from V and 9 bases from J, leaving 12 bases between.

This rearrangement joins TRBV6-4 to TRBJ1-1; D remains unclear. CDR3 length: 13 amino acids. Germline CDR1 MRHNA, CDR2 SNTAGT. With 3 bases removed from V and 1 base from J, the gap between germline ends came to 6 bases. CDR3 coding DNA: TGTGCCAGCAGTGAGAGGGAGAACACTGAAGCTTTCTTT. Translation gives CASSERENTEAFF.

There are a few counts of this clone. This chain joins TRBV5-1 and TRBJ2-2; the match to TRBD2 covers 8 bases. From germline, CDR1 is SGHRS and CDR2 YFSETQ. J gave up 4 bases and V 1 base, and 9 bases lay outside the gene matches. The length of the CDR3 is 17 residues. The CDR3 nucleotides read TGCGCCAGCAGCTTGACGCGGGGGGCACCGGGCACCGGGGAGCTGTTTTTT. Amino acid sequence: CASSLTRGAPGTGELFF.

The J gene is TRBJ2-1, the V gene TRBV5-6; D is possibly TRBD1 or TRBD2 (6 bases each). Looked up from germline, CDR1 is SGHDT and CDR2 is YYEEEE. The CDR3 has 16 amino acids. V was cut by 0 bases and J by 5 bases, with 15 bases left in between. CDR3: CASSLAGALTNNEQFF. As DNA, the CDR3 is TGTGCCAGCAGCTTGGCGGGGGCCCTCACCAACAATGAGCAGTTCTTC.

The chain uses TRBV30 and TRBJ1-6, with no clear D. Germline lookup yields CDR1 GTSNPN and CDR2 SVGIG (reference sequence). The CDR3 extends over 13 amino acids. Trimming removed 1 base at V and 5 bases at J, with 6 bases between. The CDR3 coding sequence is TGTGCCTGGAGTGGCACGAATAATTCACCCCTCCACTTT. Protein: CAWSGTNNSPLHF.

The chain carries TRBV5-1 and TRBJ2-3, with D possibly matching TRBD2 (6 bases). V was cut by 0 bases and J by 0 bases, with 8 bases left in between. The length of the CDR3 is 15 residues. Germline CDR1 is SGHRS and CDR2 is YFSETQ. The CDR3 sequence is CASSLDLASTDTQYF. As DNA, the CDR3 is TGCGCCAGCAGCTTGGATCTAGCGAGCACAGATACGCAGTATTTT.

The genes are TRBV7-9 and TRBJ1-2; tentative D call: TRBD1 (6 bases). Trimming removed 4 bases from V and 8 bases from J, with 17 bases in between. The CDR3 loop spans 14 amino acids. Germline-derived CDR1 and CDR2 are SEHNR and FQNEAQ (reference sequence). The CDR3 loop is CASSSSGGGRGYTF. The CDR3 nucleotides are TGTGCCAGCAGCTCGTCCGGGGGCGGTCGAGGCTACACCTTC. Based on the CDR3 plus reference TRBV7-9 and TRBJ1-2, the full variable domain is DTGVSQNPRHKITKRGQNVTFRCDPISEHNRLYWYRQTLGQGPEFLTYFQNEAQLEKSRLLSDRFSAERPKGSFSTLEIQRTEQGDSAMYLCASSSSGGGRGYTFGSGTRLTVV.

CDR3 amino acids: CASSRRGGNYGYTF. The CDR3 bases are TGTGCCAGTAGCCGCCGGGGGGGGAACTATGGCTACACCTTC. This chain joins TRBV19 and TRBJ1-2; a weak D match, TRBD1 (5 bases). With 6 bases removed from V and 2 bases from J, the gap between germline ends came to 13 bases. The CDR3 contains 14 residues. In germline, CDR1 is LNHDA, CDR2 SQIVND (reference sequence).

The chain uses TRBV5-5 and TRBJ1-3; D is undetermined. The CDR3 spans 13 residues. V was cut by 2 bases and J by 8 bases, with 11 bases left in between. Germline V gene sequence: CDR1 SGHKS, CDR2 YYEKEE (reference sequence). CDR3 sequence reads: CASSLNGGDTIYF. The CDR3 nucleotides are TGTGCCAGCAGCTTAAATGGAGGAGACACCATATATTTT.

The chain couples TRBV4-2 to TRBJ2-3; 8 nucleotides agree with TRBD2. The CDR3 runs 17 residues. V shed 1 base, J shed 2 bases, and the junction held 8 bases outside the gene matches. The germline CDR1 and CDR2 sequences are LGHNA and YNFKEQ. CDR3 region: CASSQGTARGATDTQYF. For the CDR3, the DNA is TGTGCCAGCAGCCAAGGTACCGCGCGGGGGGCCACAGATACGCAGTATTTT.

The chain combines TRBV19 with TRBJ1-2; D uncertain. The CDR3 contains 12 residues. From germline, CDR1 is LNHDA and CDR2 SQIVND (reference sequence). V dropped 2 bases and J dropped 4 bases, with 5 bases sitting between them. The CDR3 DNA follows: TGTGCCAGTAGTATATCGGTCTATGGCTACACCTTC. Its protein product is CASSISVYGYTF.

In regard to this clone: Other nucleotide sequences in the sample specify the same CDR3. This chain links TRBV5-6 with TRBJ1-6; D ambiguous. The CDR3 sequence is 15 residues long. Germline V lookup: CDR1 SGHDT, CDR2 YYEEEE. Trimming took 4 bases from V and 7 from J, leaving 15 bases between them. In nucleotides, the CDR3 is TGTGCCAGCAGCCAAGGGCCATTGGGGAATTCACCCCTCCACTTT. Protein product: CASSQGPLGNSPLHF.

The chain is built from TRBV7-8 and TRBJ1-2; no reliable D call. V was shortened by 1 base and J by 4 bases, with 7 bases between the two germline ends. The CDR3 runs 13 residues. The germline CDR1 and CDR2 sequences are SGHVS and FQNEAQ. The CDR3 sequence is CASSLGSLYGYTF. The CDR3 bases are TGTGCCAGCAGCTTAGGCAGCCTCTATGGCTACACCTTC.

This clone was seen only a few times. The V gene is TRBV19, the J gene TRBJ1-4; D remains ambiguous. The CDR3 runs 13 residues. The germline V gene encodes CDR1 LNHDA and CDR2 SQIVND (reference sequence). The V end lost 4 bases, the J end lost 5 bases, and 8 bases lay between the germline ends. Here the CDR3 reads CASSTHSNEKLFF. CDR3 nucleotides: TGTGCCAGTAGTACCCACAGCAATGAAAAACTGTTTTTT. The variable domain in full, completed from reference TRBV19 and TRBJ1-4, reads DGGITQSPKYLFRKEGQNVTLSCEQNLNHDAMYWYRQDPGQGLRLIYYSQIVNDFQKGDIAEGYSVSREKKESFPLTVTSAQKNPTAFYLCASSTHSNEKLFFGSGTQLSVL.

This clone was seen a few times. V and J are TRBV6-4 and TRBJ1-2; no clear D gene. CDR3 size: 13 residues. The V gene lost 0 bases and the J gene lost 8 bases, with 10 bases spanning the gap. Germline lookup yields CDR1 MRHNA and CDR2 SNTAGT. CDR3 sequence reads: CASSDSIGRGYTF. CDR3 sequence (DNA): TGTGCCAGCAGTGACTCGATAGGACGCGGCTACACCTTC.